A single sample is the source of the 20 T cell receptor beta chains below, sequenced in a study of blood T cell repertoires in COVID-19. TCRdb's copy holds only in-frame clones and misses some; the assay was immunoSEQ multiplex PCR. The profile shows more than 150,000 clones, 80% to 90% of them singletons. The source material was peripheral blood. The receptor set was obtained from a man between 60 and 75 years old with acute or convalescent COVID-19.

The chain recombines TRBV7-9 with TRBJ2-7, with 11 bases aligning to TRBD1. V was clipped by 7 bases and J by 3 bases; unmatched bases: 8. Germline CDR1 reads SEHNR; CDR2 reads FQNEAQ (reference sequence). The CDR3 sequence is 15 residues long. The CDR3 loop is CASTTPGQGGYEQYF. The CDR3 nucleotides read TGTGCCAGCACCACGCCGGGACAGGGGGGCTACGAGCAGTACTTC.

This clone occurred once. The rearrangement joins TRBV6-5 to TRBJ1-2; perhaps TRBD1 as D (5 bases). Germline CDR1 MNHEY, CDR2 SVGAGI. Between the trimmed V and J ends, which lost 6 bases and 8 bases, there was a span of 16 bases. This CDR3 has 13 residues. CDR3 protein: CASSLGTRGGYTF. The CDR3 nucleotides read TGTGCCAGCAGCCTCGGGACTCGAGGAGGCTACACCTTC.

This clone occurred a few times. This chain joins TRBV29-1 and TRBJ1-2; 7 positions agree with TRBD1. Germline lookup yields CDR1 SQVTM and CDR2 ANQGSEA. The CDR3 runs 15 residues. V lost 6 bases and J lost 6; bases outside the gene matches: 16. CDR3 bases: TGCAGCGTCTCACCTTTCCGACAGGGATCTGATGGCTACACCTTC. It encodes CSVSPFRQGSDGYTF.

This clone came up once. The genes are TRBV13 and TRBJ2-7, with 12 bases lining up with TRBD1. Germline CDR1 PRHDT, CDR2 FYEKMQ (reference sequence). The CDR3 is made up of 17 amino acids. V shed 5 bases, J shed 6 bases, and the junction held 14 bases outside the gene matches. DNA for the CDR3: TGTGCCAGCAGCCTGGGACAGGGGGCGCTTCTCCGCGGCGAGCAGTACTTC. Encoded protein: CASSLGQGALLRGEQYF.

Concerning this clone itself: A junction end diverges from the germline sequence, so it may reflect a read error. The chain combines TRBV6-1 with TRBJ2-2, with D perhaps TRBD1 (6 bases). CDR3 length equals 13 residues. Germline values: CDR1 MNHNS, CDR2 SASEGT. CDR3 sequence reads: CASSEATLGGLFF. Here the CDR3 DNA reads TGTGCCAGCAGTGAAGCGACTTTAGGGGGGCTGTTTTTT.

The V call is TRBV2, the J call TRBJ1-6; 9 positions match TRBD1. V lost 9 bases and J lost 9; bases outside the gene matches: 12. The CDR3 extends over 15 amino acids. The germline V gene has CDR1 SNHLY and CDR2 FYNNEI. The CDR3 nucleotides are TGTGCCAGAACTTCGTTCGGGACAGGGCCTTCACCCCTCCACTTT. Protein: CARTSFGTGPSPLHF.

This clone was seen a few times. The V call is TRBV18, the J call TRBJ1-1; a weak D match, TRBD1 (6 bases). This CDR3 comprises 14 residues. V was clipped by 3 bases and J by 7 bases, with 15 bases between them. The germline gives CDR1 KGHSH, CDR2 LQKENI. The DNA for the CDR3 is TGTGCCAGCTCACCCCAACAGGGACGGCTTGAAGCTTTCTTT. As protein: CASSPQQGRLEAFF.

The chain has TRBV30 and TRBJ2-7; TRBD2 matches at 10 bases. The CDR3 extends over 15 amino acids. With V trimmed by 3 bases and J by 3 bases, 8 bases remained unmatched. CDR1 is GTSNPN, CDR2 SVGIG, per germline (reference sequence). The CDR3, as DNA: TGTGCCTGGAGGACCCCGCTAGCGGGAGTCTACGAGCAGTACTTC. It yields the protein CAWRTPLAGVYEQYF.

In this sample, this clone turned up once. CDR3 nucleotide sequence: TGTGCCACACGGCCTAGCGGGAGAACAGATACGCAGTATTTT. As protein: CATRPSGRTDTQYF. J is TRBJ2-3 and V is TRBV2; 10 bases fit TRBD2. With 10 bases clipped from V and 3 bases from J, the junction kept 7 bases outside the gene matches. CDR3 length: 14 amino acids. CDR1 and CDR2 from the germline V gene are SNHLY and FYNNEI.

The CDR3 loop reads CASGKPGLDYNEQFF. In nucleotides, the CDR3 is TGTGCCAGTGGGAAACCGGGACTAGACTACAATGAGCAGTTCTTC. The chain uses TRBV19 and TRBJ2-1, with TRBD2 identical over 8 bases. In germline, CDR1 is LNHDA, CDR2 SQIVND (reference sequence). There are 15 residues in the CDR3. The trim removed 8 bases at V and 3 bases at J, leaving 9 bases unmatched.

The chain combines TRBV4-1 with TRBJ1-4, with 9 bases lining up with TRBD1. This CDR3 spans 16 amino acids. The germline gives CDR1 MGHRA, CDR2 YSYEKL. V lost 5 bases to trimming and J lost 1 base; unmatched junction nucleotides: 5. The DNA for the CDR3 is TGCGCCAGCAGCTCTACAGGGGGCATAACTAATGAAAAACTGTTTTTT. This translates into CASSSTGGITNEKLFF.

The J gene is TRBJ1-4, the V gene TRBV5-1; 8 positions match TRBD1. The CDR3 covers 15 residues. Germline V gene data show CDR1 as SGHRS and CDR2 as YFSETQ. V lost 6 bases, J lost 5 bases, and 9 bases stayed unmatched. The CDR3: CASTPRGQVNEKLFF. In DNA form, the CDR3 reads TGCGCCAGCACCCCCCGGGGACAGGTGAATGAAAAACTGTTTTTT. The variable domain in full, with the rest retrieved from reference TRBV5-1 and TRBJ1-4, is KAGVTQTPRYLIKTRGQQVTLSCSPISGHRSVSWYQQTPGQGLQFLFEYFSETQRNKGNFPGRFSGRQFSNSRSEMNVSTLELGDSALYLCASTPRGQVNEKLFFGSGTQLSVL.

The chain recombines TRBV18 with TRBJ2-3; TRBD1 aligns across 9 bases. Germline V gene data show CDR1 as KGHSH and CDR2 as LQKENI. The CDR3 is 13 residues long. Losses at the gene ends were 8 bases for V and 4 bases for J; bases not matched to a gene: 4. The CDR3 reads CASGDRVADTQYF. The DNA for the CDR3 is TGTGCCAGCGGGGACAGGGTCGCAGATACGCAGTATTTT. The full variable domain, in which reference TRBV18 and TRBJ2-3 provide the parts outside the CDR3, is NAGVMQNPRHLVRRRGQEARLRCSPMKGHSHVYWYRQLPEEGLKFMVYLQKENIIDESGMPKERFSAEFPKEGPSILRIQQVVRGDSAAYFCASGDRVADTQYFGPGTRLTVL.

The chain recombines TRBV3-1 (or the pseudogene TRBV3-2) with TRBJ2-7; TRBD2 agrees at 7 bases. From germline, CDR1 is LGHDT and CDR2 YNNKEL (reference sequence). The CDR3 is 16 residues long. The junction had 14 bases not matched to a gene; V was cut back by 7 bases and J by 2 bases. DNA of the CDR3: TGTGCCAGCACCAGTTCATGGGGAGGGAGTCCCTACGAGCAGTACTTC. The encoded protein is CASTSSWGGSPYEQYF.

The chain employs TRBV15 and TRBJ1-2, with D hard to call. Trimming pared 4 bases from V and 0 bases from J, leaving 9 bases between. The CDR3 runs 14 residues. CDR1 and CDR2 (germline): LNHNV, YYDKDF (reference sequence). CDR3 DNA: TGTGCCACCAGCACCTCAATAGCTAACTATGGCTACACCTTC. It specifies CATSTSIANYGYTF.

The chain employs TRBV4-1 and TRBJ2-7; D is unresolved. The CDR3 has 13 amino acids. From germline, CDR1 is MGHRA and CDR2 YSYEKL. V was shortened by 5 bases and J by 1 base, with 9 bases between the two germline ends. In DNA form, the CDR3 reads TGCGCCAGCAGCGGATTACAGTCCTACGAGCAGTACTTC. This translates into CASSGLQSYEQYF.

The chain recombines TRBV28 with TRBJ2-1; D is perhaps TRBD2 (6 bases). Germline V gene lookup returns CDR1 MDHEN and CDR2 SYDVKM. The CDR3 has 15 residues. V was clipped by 8 bases and J by 0 bases, with 14 bases between them. The CDR3, as DNA: TGTGCCAGCGAAGGAGGGAGGAGCTCCTACAATGAGCAGTTCTTC. Amino acids: CASEGGRSSYNEQFF.

This clone has a handful of counts. This sequence joins TRBV5-1 and TRBJ1-2; TRBD1 is a possible D gene (5 bases). This CDR3 is built from 13 residues. V was clipped by 4 bases and J by 6 bases, with 13 bases between them. Germline-derived CDR1 and CDR2 are SGHRS and YFSETQ. The CDR3 nucleotides are TGCGCCAGCAGCGCACCCCGGGGGAATGGCTACACCTTC. Translating it yields CASSAPRGNGYTF.

The chain uses TRBV6-1 and TRBJ2-1; TRBD1 matches 9 bases. The J segment lost 8 bases and the V segment lost 2 bases, leaving 7 bases of the junction unmatched. The CDR3 covers 15 residues. Germline lookup yields CDR1 MNHNS and CDR2 SASEGT. CDR3 loop: CASSERDRVRHEQFF. The CDR3 DNA is TGTGCCAGCAGTGAAAGGGACAGGGTGAGGCATGAGCAGTTCTTC.

V is TRBV5-1 and J is TRBJ2-3; perhaps TRBD2 as D (6 bases). Germline values: CDR1 SGHRS, CDR2 YFSETQ. The ends were cut back, 0 bases at V and 0 bases at J, with 11 bases in the middle. This CDR3 has 16 amino acids. The CDR3 protein is CASSLVLASSTDTQYF. CDR3 coding DNA: TGCGCCAGCAGCTTGGTGCTAGCGTCTAGCACAGATACGCAGTATTTT.